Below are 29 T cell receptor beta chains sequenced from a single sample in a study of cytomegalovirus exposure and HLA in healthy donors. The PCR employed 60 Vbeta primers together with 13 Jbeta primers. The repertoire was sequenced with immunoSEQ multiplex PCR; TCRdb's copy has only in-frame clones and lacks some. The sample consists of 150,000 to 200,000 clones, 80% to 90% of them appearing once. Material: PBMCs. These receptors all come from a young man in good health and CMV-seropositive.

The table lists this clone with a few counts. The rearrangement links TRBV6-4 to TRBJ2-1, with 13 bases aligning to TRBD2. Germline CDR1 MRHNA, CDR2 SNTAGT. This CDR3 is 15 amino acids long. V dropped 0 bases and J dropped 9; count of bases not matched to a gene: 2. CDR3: CASSDSTSGGFEQFF. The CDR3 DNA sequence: TGTGCCAGCAGTGACTCGACTAGCGGGGGGTTTGAGCAGTTCTTC.

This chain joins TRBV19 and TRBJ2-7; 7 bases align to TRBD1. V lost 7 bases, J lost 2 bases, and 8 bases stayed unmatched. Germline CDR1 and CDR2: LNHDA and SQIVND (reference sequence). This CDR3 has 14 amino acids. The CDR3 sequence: CASTKTGATYEQYF. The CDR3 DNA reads TGTGCCAGTACCAAAACAGGGGCCACCTACGAGCAGTACTTC. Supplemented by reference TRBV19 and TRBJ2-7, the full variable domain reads DGGITQSPKYLFRKEGQNVTLSCEQNLNHDAMYWYRQDPGQGLRLIYYSQIVNDFQKGDIAEGYSVSREKKESFPLTVTSAQKNPTAFYLCASTKTGATYEQYFGPGTRLTVT.

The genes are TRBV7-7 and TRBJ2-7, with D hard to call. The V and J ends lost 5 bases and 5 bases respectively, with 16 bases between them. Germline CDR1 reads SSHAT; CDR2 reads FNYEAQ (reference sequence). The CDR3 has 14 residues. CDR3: CASSLRTPPDEQYF. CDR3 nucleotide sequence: TGTGCCAGCAGCCTTCGAACACCTCCCGACGAGCAGTACTTC. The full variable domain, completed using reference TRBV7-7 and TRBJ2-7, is GAGVSQSPRYKVTKRGQDVTLRCDPISSHATLYWYQQALGQGPEFLTYFNYEAQPDKSGLPSDRFSAERPEGSISTLTIQRTEQRDSAMYRCASSLRTPPDEQYFGPGTRLTVT.

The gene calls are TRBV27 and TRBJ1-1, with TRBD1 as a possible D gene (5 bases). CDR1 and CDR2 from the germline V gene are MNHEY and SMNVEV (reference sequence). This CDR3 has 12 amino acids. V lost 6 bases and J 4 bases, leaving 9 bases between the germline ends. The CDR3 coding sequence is TGTGCCAGCAGAAGGGGTTTCACTGAAGCTTTCTTT. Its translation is CASRRGFTEAFF.

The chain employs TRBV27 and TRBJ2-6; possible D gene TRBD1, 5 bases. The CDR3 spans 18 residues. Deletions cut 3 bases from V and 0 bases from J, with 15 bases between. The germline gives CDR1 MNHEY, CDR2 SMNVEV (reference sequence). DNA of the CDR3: TGTGCCAGCAGTTTCTTCCCCGGACACCACTCTGGGGCCAACGTCCTGACTTTC. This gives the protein CASSFFPGHHSGANVLTF.

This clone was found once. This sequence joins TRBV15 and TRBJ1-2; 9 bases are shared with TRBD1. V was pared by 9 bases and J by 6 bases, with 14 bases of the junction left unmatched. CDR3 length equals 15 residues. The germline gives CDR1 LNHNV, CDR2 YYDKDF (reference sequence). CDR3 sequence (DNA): TGTGCCACTACAGACTGGGACAGGGCAGAGGATGGCTACACCTTC. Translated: CATTDWDRAEDGYTF. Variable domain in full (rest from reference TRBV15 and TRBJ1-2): DAMVIQNPRYQVTQFGKPVTLSCSQTLNHNVMYWYQQKSSQAPKLLFHYYDKDFNNEADTPDNFQSRRPNTSFCFLDIRSPGLGDTAMYLCATTDWDRAEDGYTFGSGTRLTVV.

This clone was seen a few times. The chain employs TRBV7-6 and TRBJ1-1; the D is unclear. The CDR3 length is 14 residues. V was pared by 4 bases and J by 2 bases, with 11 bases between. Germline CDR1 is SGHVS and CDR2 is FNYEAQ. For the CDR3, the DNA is TGTGCCAGCAGCTCCTCGAGGGCCAACACTGAAGCTTTCTTT. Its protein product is CASSSSRANTEAFF. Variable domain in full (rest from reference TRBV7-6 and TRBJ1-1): GAGVSQSPRYKVTKRGQDVALRCDPISGHVSLYWYRQALGQGPEFLTYFNYEAQQDKSGLPNDRFSAERPEGSISTLTIQRTEQRDSAMYRCASSSSRANTEAFFGQGTRLTVV.

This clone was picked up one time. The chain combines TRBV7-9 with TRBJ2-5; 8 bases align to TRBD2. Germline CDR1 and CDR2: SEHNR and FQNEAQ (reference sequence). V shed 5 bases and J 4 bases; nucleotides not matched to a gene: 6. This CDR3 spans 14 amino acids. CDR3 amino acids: CASSQGLAVETQYF. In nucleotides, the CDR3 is TGTGCCAGCAGCCAAGGACTAGCCGTAGAGACCCAGTACTTC.

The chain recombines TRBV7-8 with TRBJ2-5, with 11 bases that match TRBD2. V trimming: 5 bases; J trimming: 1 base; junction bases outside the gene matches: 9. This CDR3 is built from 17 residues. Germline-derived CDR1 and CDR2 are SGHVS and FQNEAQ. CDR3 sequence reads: CASSPRASGGPQETQYF. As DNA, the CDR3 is TGTGCCAGCAGCCCTAGGGCTAGCGGGGGGCCCCAAGAGACCCAGTACTTC.

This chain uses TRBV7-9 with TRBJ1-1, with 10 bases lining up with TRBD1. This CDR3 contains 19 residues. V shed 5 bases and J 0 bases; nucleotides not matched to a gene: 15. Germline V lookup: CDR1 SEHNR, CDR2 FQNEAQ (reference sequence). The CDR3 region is CASSAEPTDRGTMNTEAFF. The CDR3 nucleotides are TGTGCCAGCAGCGCCGAACCGACGGACAGGGGGACGATGAACACTGAAGCTTTCTTT.

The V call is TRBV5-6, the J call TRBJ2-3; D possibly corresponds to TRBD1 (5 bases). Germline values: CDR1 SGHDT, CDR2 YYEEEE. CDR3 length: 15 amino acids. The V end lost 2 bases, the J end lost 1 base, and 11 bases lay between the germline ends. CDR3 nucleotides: TGTGCCAGCAGCTTCCGACAGAGAGGCACAGATACGCAGTATTTT. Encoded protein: CASSFRQRGTDTQYF.

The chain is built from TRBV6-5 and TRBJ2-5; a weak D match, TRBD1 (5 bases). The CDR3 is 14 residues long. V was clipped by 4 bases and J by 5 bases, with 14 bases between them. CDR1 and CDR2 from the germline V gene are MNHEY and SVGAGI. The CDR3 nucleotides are TGTGCCAGCAGTTTACAGGAGAAAAGGGAGACCCAGTACTTC. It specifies CASSLQEKRETQYF.

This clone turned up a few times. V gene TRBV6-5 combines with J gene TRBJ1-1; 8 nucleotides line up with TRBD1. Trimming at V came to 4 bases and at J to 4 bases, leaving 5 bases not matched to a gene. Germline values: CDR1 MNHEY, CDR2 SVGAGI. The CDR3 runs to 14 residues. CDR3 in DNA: TGTGCCAGCAGTTTCAGGGGGCGTGTCACTGAAGCTTTCTTT. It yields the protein CASSFRGRVTEAFF.

The chain's CDR3 is CASSTGSTNEKLFF. In DNA, the CDR3 is TGTGCCAGCAGTACAGGGTCAACTAATGAAAAACTGTTTTTT. The V and J genes are TRBV6-1 and TRBJ1-4; D is perhaps TRBD1 (6 bases). The germline V gene encodes CDR1 MNHNS and CDR2 SASEGT. The CDR3 has 14 amino acids. Trimming took 5 bases from V and 0 from J, leaving 7 bases between them.

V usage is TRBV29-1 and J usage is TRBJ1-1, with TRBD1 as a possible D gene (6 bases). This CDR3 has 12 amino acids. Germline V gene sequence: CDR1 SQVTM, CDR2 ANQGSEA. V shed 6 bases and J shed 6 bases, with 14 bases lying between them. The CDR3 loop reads CSVEGGVPEAFF. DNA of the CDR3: TGCAGCGTAGAGGGGGGGGTTCCTGAAGCTTTCTTT. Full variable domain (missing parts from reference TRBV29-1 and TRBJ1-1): SAVISQKPSRDICQRGTSLTIQCQVDSQVTMMFWYRQQPGQSLTLIATANQGSEATYESGFVIDKFPISRPNLTFSTLTVSNMSPEDSSIYLCSVEGGVPEAFFGQGTRLTVV.

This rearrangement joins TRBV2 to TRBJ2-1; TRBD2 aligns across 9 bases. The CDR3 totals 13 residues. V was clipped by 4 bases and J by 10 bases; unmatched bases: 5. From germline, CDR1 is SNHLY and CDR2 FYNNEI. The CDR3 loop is CASSVGLANEQFF. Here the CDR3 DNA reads TGTGCCAGCAGTGTGGGACTAGCAAACGAGCAGTTCTTC.

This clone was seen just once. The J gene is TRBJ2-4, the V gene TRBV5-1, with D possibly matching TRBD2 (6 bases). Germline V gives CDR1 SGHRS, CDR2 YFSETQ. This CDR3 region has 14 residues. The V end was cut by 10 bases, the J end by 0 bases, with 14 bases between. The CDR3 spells CARGMPIAKNIQYF. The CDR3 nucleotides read TGCGCCCGCGGGATGCCAATAGCCAAAAACATTCAGTACTTC.

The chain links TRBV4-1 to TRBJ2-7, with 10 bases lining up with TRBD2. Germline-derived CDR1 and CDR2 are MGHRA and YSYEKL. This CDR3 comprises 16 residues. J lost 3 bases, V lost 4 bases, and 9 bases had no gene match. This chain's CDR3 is CASSPSITSGVYEQYF. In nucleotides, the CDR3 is TGCGCCAGCAGCCCAAGTATCACTAGCGGGGTCTACGAGCAGTACTTC.

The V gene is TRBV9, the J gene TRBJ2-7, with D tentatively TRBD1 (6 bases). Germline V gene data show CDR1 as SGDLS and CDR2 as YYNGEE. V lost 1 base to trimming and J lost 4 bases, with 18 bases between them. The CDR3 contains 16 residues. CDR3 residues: CASSVTGAGAQYEQYF. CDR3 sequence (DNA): TGTGCCAGCAGCGTAACCGGGGCAGGGGCTCAATACGAGCAGTACTTC. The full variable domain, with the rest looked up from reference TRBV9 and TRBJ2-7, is DSGVTQTPKHLITATGQRVTLRCSPRSGDLSVYWYQQSLDQGLQFLIQYYNGEERAKGNILERFSAQQFPDLHSELNLSSLELGDSALYFCASSVTGAGAQYEQYFGPGTRLTVT.

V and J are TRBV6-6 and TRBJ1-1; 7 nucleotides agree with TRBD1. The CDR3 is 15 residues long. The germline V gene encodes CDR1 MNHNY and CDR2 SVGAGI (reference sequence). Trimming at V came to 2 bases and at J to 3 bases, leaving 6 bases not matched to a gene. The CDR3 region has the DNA TGTGCCAGCAGTTACACAGGGGTTGCTGACACTGAAGCTTTCTTT. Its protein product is CASSYTGVADTEAFF.

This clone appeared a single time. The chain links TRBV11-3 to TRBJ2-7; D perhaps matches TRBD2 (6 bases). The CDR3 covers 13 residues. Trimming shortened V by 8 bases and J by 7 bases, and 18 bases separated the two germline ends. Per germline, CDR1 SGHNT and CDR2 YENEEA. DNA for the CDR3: TGTGCCAGCGGCGCAAGTCCGGGACTGGAGCAGTACTTC. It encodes CASGASPGLEQYF.

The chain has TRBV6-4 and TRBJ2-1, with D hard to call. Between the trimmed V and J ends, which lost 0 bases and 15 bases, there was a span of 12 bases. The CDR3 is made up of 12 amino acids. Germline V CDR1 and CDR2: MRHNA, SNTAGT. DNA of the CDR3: TGTGCCAGCAGTGACTCCCGGAACTATCGGTTCTTC. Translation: CASSDSRNYRFF.

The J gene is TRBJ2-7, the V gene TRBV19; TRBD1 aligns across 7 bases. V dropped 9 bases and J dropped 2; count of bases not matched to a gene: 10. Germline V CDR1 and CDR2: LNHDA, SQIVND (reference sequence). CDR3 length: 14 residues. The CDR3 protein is CARPTGPQAYEQYF. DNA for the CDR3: TGTGCCAGACCGACAGGGCCTCAAGCCTACGAGCAGTACTTC.

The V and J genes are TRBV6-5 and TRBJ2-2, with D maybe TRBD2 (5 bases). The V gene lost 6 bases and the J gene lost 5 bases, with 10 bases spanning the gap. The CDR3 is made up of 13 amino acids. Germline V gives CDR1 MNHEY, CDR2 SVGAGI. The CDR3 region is CASSQGRTGELFF. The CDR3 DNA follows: TGTGCCAGCAGCCAAGGGAGAACCGGGGAGCTGTTTTTT.

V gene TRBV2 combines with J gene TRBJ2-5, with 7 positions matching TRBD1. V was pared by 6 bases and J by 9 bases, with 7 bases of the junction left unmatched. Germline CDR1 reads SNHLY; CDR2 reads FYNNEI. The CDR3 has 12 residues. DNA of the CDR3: TGTGCCAGCAGAACGACAGGACAGGCCCAGTACTTC. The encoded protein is CASRTTGQAQYF.

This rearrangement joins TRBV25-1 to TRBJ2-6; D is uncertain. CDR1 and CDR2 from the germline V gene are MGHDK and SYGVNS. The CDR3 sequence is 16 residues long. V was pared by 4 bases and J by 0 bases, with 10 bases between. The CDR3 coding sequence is TGTGCCAGCAGTGGAGATCGTGGCTCTGGGGCCAACGTCCTGACTTTC. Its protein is CASSGDRGSGANVLTF.

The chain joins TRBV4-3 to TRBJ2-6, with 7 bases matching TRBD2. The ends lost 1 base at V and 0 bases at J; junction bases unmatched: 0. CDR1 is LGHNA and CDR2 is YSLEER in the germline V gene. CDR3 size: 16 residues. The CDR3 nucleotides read TGCGCCAGCAGCCAAGCGGGGGGCTCTGGGGCCAACGTCCTGACTTTC. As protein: CASSQAGGSGANVLTF.

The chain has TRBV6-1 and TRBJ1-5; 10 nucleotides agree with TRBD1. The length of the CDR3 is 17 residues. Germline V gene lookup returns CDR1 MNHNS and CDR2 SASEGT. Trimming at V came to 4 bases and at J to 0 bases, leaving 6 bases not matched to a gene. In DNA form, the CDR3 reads TGTGCCAGCAGTGGCCCCGGGGACAGGGGTAGCAATCAGCCCCAGCATTTT. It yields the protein CASSGPGDRGSNQPQHF.

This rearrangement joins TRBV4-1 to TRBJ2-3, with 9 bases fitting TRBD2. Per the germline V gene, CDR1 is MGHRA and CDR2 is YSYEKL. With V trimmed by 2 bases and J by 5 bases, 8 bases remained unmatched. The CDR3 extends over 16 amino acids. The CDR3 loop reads CASSQPAGGQGDTQYF. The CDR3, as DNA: TGCGCCAGCAGCCAACCAGCGGGGGGCCAGGGAGATACGCAGTATTTT.